This is a list of T cell receptor beta chains from one sample in a study of breast tumors, draining lymph nodes, adjacent tissues. TCRdb reprocessed the multiplex PCR reads with MiXCR, giving one entry per CDR3 protein. The sample has some 49,000 distinct CDR3 sequences, 23% seen once; the top ten hold roughly 8%. The sequenced sample consisted of breast tumor tissue. The receptor source for this set is a female donor with breast cancer. Some clones in this sample may be carry-over from other donors' samples. CDR3s leave out the opening cysteine and the closing phenylalanine or tryptophan. The D gene is left open where the match is weak.

TRBV20-1 | NA | SARIGVHYNEQF
TRBV5-1 | NA | ASSITYRVPGYGYT
TRBV7-8 | NA | ASSLEGGGSYEQY
TRBV7-6 | TRBD2 | ASSTGLAFYNEQF
TRBV9 | NA | ASSVGITSPLH
TRBV27 | NA | ASSFSDRSYGYT
TRBV2 | NA | ASSVQGNYGYT
TRBV6-5 | NA | ASKMTGPLSEANVLT
TRBV11-2 | NA | ASSLEAGKVYEQY
TRBV5-4 | NA | ASSTGRGMGEQY
TRBV6-5 | NA | ASSYSRAGLYEQY
TRBV12-3/TRBV12-4 | NA | ASSLSGNTIY
TRBV7-2 | TRBD2 | ASRQTSATGEQF
TRBV27 | NA | ASTALWGTDSPLH
TRBV28 | NA | ASRITQATYEQY
TRBV6-2/TRBV6-3 | TRBD2 | ASSYLSGGTGELF
TRBV6-1 | NA | ASGVVRELF
TRBV9 | NA | ASSVVGAPTDTQY
TRBV20-1 | NA | SAGRGRGSSPLH
TRBV30 | NA | AWSVRFGRDGYNSPLH
TRBV11-2 | NA | ASSLGRYTGVYEQY
TRBV5-6 | NA | ASSLDQWGTEAF
TRBV30 | NA | AWMQGYNEQF
TRBV11-2 | NA | ASSPGTSDLYEQY
TRBV6-1 | NA | ASSWTDYEQY
TRBV6-1 | NA | ASITRANNQPQH
TRBV10-3 | TRBD1 | AISSGTDYGYT
TRBV18 | TRBD1 | ASSPTGASDTQY
TRBV11-3 | NA | ASSLGGTRYNEQF
TRBV19 | NA | ASSRLSSTDTQY
TRBV5-1 | NA | ASSTGQEGTQY
TRBV29-1 | TRBD1 | SVGQGPEDTQY
TRBV20-1 | NA | SAYTHSGPTDTQY
TRBV5-1 | NA | ASSLGQVRRVGEQY
TRBV3-1 | NA | ASSHLSANRVNYGYT
TRBV2 | TRBD1 | ASSGQGGNQPQH
TRBV7-2 | TRBD1 | ANSSGTGSQPQH
TRBV5-1 | NA | ASSLEWDAQETQY
TRBV28 | TRBD1 | ASTIPGGDGTGGQETQY
TRBV19 | TRBD1 | ASSIVGQGARGYT
TRBV20-1 | NA | SAESDAGAYEQY
TRBV5-8 | NA | ASTDRSIGANVLT
TRBV15 | TRBD2 | ATSRGLGGRNTGELF
TRBV28 | NA | ASSSGLQF
TRBV5-4 | TRBD1 | ASSWTGTYGYT
TRBV3-1 | NA | ASSQETGSGTDPQY
TRBV6-1 | NA | ASSEEGHVEKLF
TRBV25-1 | TRBD1 | ASSEDRATYEQY
TRBV5-4 | TRBD2 | ASSLRTSGLTDTQY
TRBV5-1 | NA | ASSLAVLPTDTQY
TRBV2 | TRBD2 | ASSEWPSGGATDTQY
TRBV10-3 | TRBD1 | AISDEGARYTGELF
TRBV6-5 | NA | ASSYSGGIAYNEQF
TRBV5-1 | NA | ASSLFDSGNTIY
TRBV6-5 | TRBD1 | ASRGWDRDDQPQH
TRBV14 | NA | ASSPPPRSRFEAF
TRBV6-6 | TRBD1 | ASSGDRGGHEQF
TRBV11-2 | TRBD2 | ASSLERSGRNTQY
TRBV20-1 | NA | SAPKNRNTGELF